A single sample gave rise to the 9 T cell receptor beta chains below, sequenced in a study of shared clonotypes between healthy human individuals (dated by TCRdb to the early 2020s). Receptors were amplified or captured by the immunoSEQ multiplex PCR assay. TCRdb holds this immuneACCESS table with in-frame rearrangements only. Some clones are missing; in checked studies, unresolved V genes explain under half, and the rest has no known cause. For this sample the table gives 1 million to 1.2 million clones, of which approximately 80% were detected only once. The ten biggest clones cover about 0.94% of the sample. The sequenced sample consisted of memory CD4+ T cells from PBMCs. Explained via the paper, the cell subset or site label denotes: CD45RA-negative fraction. All receptors come from a man aged 18 to 30 in good health. Some clones in this sample may be carry-over from other donors' samples.

The genes are TRBV7-2 and TRBJ2-3, with TRBD2 matching over 13 bases. The length of the CDR3 is 17 residues. After removal of 5 bases from V and 2 bases from J, the junction contained 7 bases not matched to a gene. Germline V gene sequence: CDR1 SGHTA, CDR2 FQGNSA. This chain's CDR3 is CASSPPGLAGNTDTQYF. As DNA, the CDR3 is TGTGCCAGCAGCCCCCCGGGACTAGCGGGAAACACAGATACGCAGTATTTT. Using reference TRBV7-2 and TRBJ2-3 for the parts outside the CDR3, the full variable domain is GAGVSQSPSNKVTEKGKDVELRCDPISGHTALYWYRQSLGQGLEFLIYFQGNSAPDKSGLPSDRFSAERTGGSVSTLTIQRTQQEDSAVYLCASSPPGLAGNTDTQYFGPGTRLTVL.

The chain carries TRBV5-6 and TRBJ2-1; the D is unclear. The CDR3 consists of 13 residues. V lost 0 bases and J 4 bases, leaving 5 bases between the germline ends. The germline V gene has CDR1 SGHDT and CDR2 YYEEEE. The CDR3 loop reads CASSLGVYNEQFF. The CDR3 DNA is TGTGCCAGCAGCTTGGGCGTGTACAATGAGCAGTTCTTC.

This chain links TRBV28 with TRBJ2-7; D remains ambiguous. CDR1 is MDHEN, CDR2 SYDVKM, per germline. V was trimmed by 5 bases and J by 2 bases, leaving 7 bases between them. The CDR3 extends over 12 amino acids. In DNA form, the CDR3 reads TGTGCCAGCAGTACAGTGACCTACGAGCAGTACTTC. It encodes CASSTVTYEQYF. The full variable domain, in which reference TRBV28 and TRBJ2-7 provide the parts outside the CDR3, is DVKVTQSSRYLVKRTGEKVFLECVQDMDHENMFWYRQDPGLGLRLIYFSYDVKMKEKGDIPEGYSVSREKKERFSLILESASTNQTSMYLCASSTVTYEQYFGPGTRLTVT.

This clone showed up just once. V and J are TRBV5-1 and TRBJ2-6; 11 nucleotides match TRBD1. The CDR3 is made up of 17 amino acids. Unmatched junction bases numbered 4, after V lost 3 bases and J lost 2 bases. Looked up from germline, CDR1 is SGHRS and CDR2 is YFSETQ. The CDR3 DNA is TGCGCCAGCAGCTCTCCGGGACAGGGGGCTGGGGCCAACGTCCTGACTTTC. Translating gives CASSSPGQGAGANVLTF.

The chain uses TRBV5-1 and TRBJ1-2; 8 nucleotides align to TRBD1. The J segment lost 5 bases and the V segment lost 0 bases, leaving 9 bases of the junction unmatched. The CDR3 length is 16 residues. Germline loops: CDR1 SGHRS, CDR2 YFSETQ. CDR3 in DNA: TGCGCCAGCAGCTTGGGACAGGGGACCATCGATTATGGCTACACCTTC. Its protein is CASSLGQGTIDYGYTF.

This clone is a singleton in its sample. The chain joins TRBV7-2 to TRBJ1-6; D ambiguous. The CDR3 has 12 amino acids. V was clipped by 3 bases and J by 5 bases, with 2 bases between them. Germline CDR1 is SGHTA and CDR2 is FQGNSA. The CDR3 loop reads CASSFNNSPLHF. For the CDR3, the DNA is TGTGCCAGCAGCTTTAATAATTCACCCCTCCACTTT.

The V gene is TRBV2, the J gene TRBJ2-7; a weak D match, TRBD1 (6 bases). V dropped 6 bases and J dropped 4 bases, with 16 bases sitting between them. The germline V gene has CDR1 SNHLY and CDR2 FYNNEI. There are 14 residues in the CDR3. The CDR3 reads CASSENRDLYEQYF. The CDR3 bases are TGTGCCAGCAGCGAAAACAGGGATTTGTACGAGCAGTACTTC.

Details on this clone: A much larger clone differs by one base, so this may be a read error. Other DNA sequences in the same sample also yield this CDR3. The chain has TRBV29-1 and TRBJ1-1; 8 bases are a match to TRBD1. The V gene's germline CDR1 is SQVTM and CDR2 ANQGSEA. This CDR3 comprises 13 residues. J was trimmed by 0 bases and V by 7 bases; bases with no gene match: 4. CDR3: CSAGQGMNTEAFF. In DNA, the CDR3 is TGCAGCGCAGGACAGGGTATGAACACTGAAGCTTTCTTT.

This clone has just a few counts. The chain is built from TRBV23-1 and TRBJ2-7; D is ambiguous. TRBV23-1 is marked as an open reading frame, function uncertain. The CDR3 consists of 13 residues. V was clipped by 3 bases and J by 1 base, with 7 bases between them. The CDR3 reads CASSHRYSYEQYF. The CDR3 DNA reads TGCGCCAGCAGTCATAGGTATTCCTACGAGCAGTACTTC.